These 22 T cell receptor beta chains came from one sample sequenced in a study of T cells in Graves' hyperthyroidism and ophthalmopathy. Using RNA transcripts as the source, TCR beta CDR3 regions were amplified. The HTBI primer set was used in a first-round RT-PCR of the TCR CDR3. In TCRdb, the multiplex PCR reads were re-called with MiXCR into one record per CDR3 protein. The sample records about 560,000 distinct CDR3 sequences, 12% to 15% being singletons. What was sequenced was blood. These TCRs come from a woman aged 40 to 49 with Graves' hyperthyroidism.

The sample holds many counts of this clonotype. V and J are TRBV20-1 and TRBJ2-5; the match to TRBD1 covers 9 bases. Germline assignment: CDR1 DFQATT and CDR2 SNEGSKA (reference sequence). The trim removed 6 bases at V and 5 bases at J, leaving 10 bases unmatched. CDR3 length equals 14 residues. DNA of the CDR3: TGCAGTGCGTCCGACAGGGGGGGTAGGGAGACCCAGTACTTC. This sequence encodes CSASDRGGRETQYF.

This clonotype was observed many times. This sequence joins TRBV7-6 and TRBJ1-5; D uncertain. The V end lost 5 bases, the J end lost 5 bases, and 10 bases lay between the germline ends. The CDR3 spans 13 residues. CDR1 SGHVS and CDR2 FNYEAQ come from the germline V gene. Here the CDR3 reads CASSLNKDQPQHF. CDR3 DNA sequence: TGTGCCAGCAGCCTTAATAAGGATCAGCCCCAGCATTTT.

This clonotype was observed many times. The chain combines TRBV28 with TRBJ1-4; D perhaps matches TRBD1 (6 bases). Germline CDR1 is MDHEN and CDR2 is SYDVKM. This CDR3 is built from 16 residues. The V end was cut by 3 bases, the J end by 5 bases, with 16 bases between. CDR3 bases: TGTGCCAGCAGTTTTCCGGTCACAGGGACAAATGAAAAACTGTTTTTT. It codes for CASSFPVTGTNEKLFF.

The J gene is TRBJ1-2, the V gene TRBV27; D not certain. Trimming left V 4 bases short and J 4 bases short, with 16 bases between. CDR3 length: 15 amino acids. In germline, CDR1 is MNHEY, CDR2 SMNVEV (reference sequence). The CDR3 nucleotides read TGTGCCAGCAGTTCTCTCAGTAGTAGGGCCTATGGCTACACCTTC. This translates into CASSSLSSRAYGYTF.

The CDR3 bases are TGTGCCAGTACCCCCAATCCGGTTTGGACTGAAGCTTTCTTT. Protein sequence: CASTPNPVWTEAFF. The chain links TRBV19 to TRBJ1-1; D remains ambiguous. V was trimmed by 7 bases and J by 5 bases, leaving 17 bases between them. This CDR3 has 14 residues. In germline, CDR1 is LNHDA, CDR2 SQIVND (reference sequence). The full variable domain, rest sourced from reference TRBV19 and TRBJ1-1, is DGGITQSPKYLFRKEGQNVTLSCEQNLNHDAMYWYRQDPGQGLRLIYYSQIVNDFQKGDIAEGYSVSREKKESFPLTVTSAQKNPTAFYLCASTPNPVWTEAFFGQGTRLTVV.

There are a few counts of this clonotype. The J gene is TRBJ2-2, the V gene TRBV19; 9 bases align to TRBD1. With V trimmed by 7 bases and J by 6 bases, 9 bases remained unmatched. Looked up from germline, CDR1 is LNHDA and CDR2 is SQIVND (reference sequence). CDR3 length: 15 residues. Here the CDR3 DNA reads TGTGCCAGTATGCACAGGGGGCGCAATCCCGGGGAGCTGTTTTTT. It is translated as CASMHRGRNPGELFF.

This rearrangement joins TRBV12-3 or TRBV12-4 to TRBJ2-2; 8 bases are shared with TRBD2. Trimming took 4 bases from V and 6 from J; bases not matched to a gene: 10. CDR3 length equals 16 residues. CDR3 DNA: TGTGCCAGCAGTTCATTAGCGGGGTCGGGAGCCGGGGAGCTGTTTTTT. Protein: CASSSLAGSGAGELFF.

This clonotype was seen a few times. V usage is TRBV27 and J usage is TRBJ2-1; TRBD2 matches 8 bases. The CDR3 is 15 residues long. CDR1 and CDR2 from the germline V gene are MNHEY and SMNVEV (reference sequence). The trim removed 2 bases at V and 3 bases at J, leaving 3 bases unmatched. CDR3: CASSLGTRNYNEQFF. CDR3 in DNA: TGTGCCAGCAGTTTAGGGACTAGAAACTACAATGAGCAGTTCTTC.

V is TRBV18 and J is TRBJ2-3; 7 positions agree with TRBD2. In germline, CDR1 is KGHSH, CDR2 LQKENI. The CDR3 runs to 15 residues. Trimming took 6 bases from V and 3 from J; bases not matched to a gene: 9. The CDR3 reads CASSLGLVVTDTQYF. CDR3 sequence (DNA): TGTGCCAGCTCCCTTGGACTAGTGGTAACAGATACGCAGTATTTT.

V gene TRBV20-1 combines with J gene TRBJ2-5, with D unresolved. Germline assignment: CDR1 DFQATT and CDR2 SNEGSKA (reference sequence). This CDR3 has 12 amino acids. Trimming stripped 1 base from V and 3 bases from J, with 6 bases between. Here the CDR3 reads CSARGSEETQYF. In nucleotides, the CDR3 is TGCAGTGCTAGAGGGTCCGAAGAGACCCAGTACTTC.

The sample holds a few counts of this clonotype. This sequence joins TRBV28 and TRBJ2-6; no clear D. Trimming removed 7 bases from V and 1 base from J, with 11 bases in between. Germline CDR1 and CDR2: MDHEN and SYDVKM. The CDR3 has 15 residues. Written as DNA, the CDR3 is TGTGCCAGCACCAATGGTGGGTCTGGGGCCAACGTCCTGACTTTC. Residues: CASTNGGSGANVLTF. Full variable domain (rest looked up from reference TRBV28 and TRBJ2-6): DVKVTQSSRYLVKRTGEKVFLECVQDMDHENMFWYRQDPGLGLRLIYFSYDVKMKEKGDIPEGYSVSREKKERFSLILESASTNQTSMYLCASTNGGSGANVLTFGAGSRLTVL.

This clonotype was recorded many times. This chain joins TRBV20-1 and TRBJ2-1, with 7 bases matching TRBD2. J lost 0 bases, V lost 1 base, and 3 bases had no gene match. CDR1 and CDR2 from the germline V gene are DFQATT and SNEGSKA (reference sequence). This CDR3 contains 15 residues. CDR3 nucleotides: TGCAGTGCTAGAGCTCTAGCGGACTCCTACAATGAGCAGTTCTTC. Protein: CSARALADSYNEQFF.

This clonotype was counted many times. The DNA of the CDR3 is TGTGCCAGCTCACCACCGTCGGCGCGTGGGGAGACCCAGTACTTC. Translation gives CASSPPSARGETQYF. The rearrangement joins TRBV18 to TRBJ2-5, with D unresolved. This CDR3 contains 15 residues. Germline CDR1 and CDR2: KGHSH and LQKENI. V was shortened by 0 bases and J by 5 bases, with 13 bases between the two germline ends. Drawing the rest from reference TRBV18 and TRBJ2-5, the complete variable domain is NAGVMQNPRHLVRRRGQEARLRCSPMKGHSHVYWYRQLPEEGLKFMVYLQKENIIDESGMPKERFSAEFPKEGPSILRIQQVVRGDSAAYFCASSPPSARGETQYFGPGTRLLVL.

Many counts were recorded for this clonotype. The chain employs TRBV20-1 and TRBJ1-1; D remains ambiguous. CDR1 is DFQATT, CDR2 SNEGSKA, per germline (reference sequence). The CDR3 has 13 amino acids. Between the trimmed V and J ends, which lost 1 base and 7 bases, there was a span of 13 bases. The CDR3 loop is CSARGWQDYEAFF. The CDR3 DNA reads as TGCAGTGCTAGAGGGTGGCAGGACTATGAAGCTTTCTTT.

This clonotype showed up just a few times. CDR3 sequence (DNA): TGCAGTGCCCCCGGCGGACTAGCGGCGGCGTGGGCCGGGGAGCTGTTTTTT. The encoded protein is CSAPGGLAAAWAGELFF. The chain uses TRBV20-1 and TRBJ2-2; 10 nucleotides line up with TRBD2. V dropped 6 bases and J dropped 6; count of bases not matched to a gene: 16. Germline assignment: CDR1 DFQATT and CDR2 SNEGSKA (reference sequence). The length of the CDR3 is 17 residues.

V is TRBV7-9 and J is TRBJ2-7; D may be TRBD2 (6 bases). The CDR3 length is 15 residues. Looked up from germline, CDR1 is SEHNR and CDR2 is FQNEAQ (reference sequence). V lost 1 base to trimming and J lost 0 bases, with 10 bases between them. The CDR3 DNA sequence: TGTGCCAGCAGCTTAGGGGACTCCCACTCCTACGAGCAGTACTTC. The encoded protein is CASSLGDSHSYEQYF.

The gene calls are TRBV9 and TRBJ2-2; TRBD2 matches 10 bases. This CDR3 contains 18 residues. Germline CDR1 SGDLS, CDR2 YYNGEE. V was clipped by 0 bases and J by 5 bases; unmatched bases: 10. The CDR3 bases are TGTGCCAGCAGCGTAGGGGCCAGCGGGAGGGCCGGGACCGGGGAGCTGTTTTTT. This sequence encodes CASSVGASGRAGTGELFF.

J is TRBJ1-4 and V is TRBV6-1; no clear D gene. The CDR3 runs 13 residues. Per the germline V gene, CDR1 is MNHNS and CDR2 is SASEGT. V gave up 2 bases and J gave up 3 bases, with 4 bases separating them. The DNA for the CDR3 is TGTGCCAGCAGTGAACAGGCTAATGAAAAACTGTTTTTT. Encoded protein: CASSEQANEKLFF.

This clonotype was counted ten times or more. The chain uses TRBV20-1 and TRBJ2-2; a possible D gene is TRBD1 (5 bases). The CDR3 is 13 amino acids. Germline-derived CDR1 and CDR2 are DFQATT and SNEGSKA (reference sequence). V was shortened by 0 bases and J by 6 bases, with 8 bases between the two germline ends. The CDR3 spells CSAREGAPGELFF. The CDR3 region has the DNA TGCAGTGCTAGAGAAGGGGCCCCCGGGGAGCTGTTTTTT.

The gene calls are TRBV7-2 and TRBJ2-1; 11 bases align to TRBD2. This CDR3 contains 15 residues. V lost 6 bases, J lost 10 bases, and 11 bases stayed unmatched. Per germline, CDR1 SGHTA and CDR2 FQGNSA. DNA of the CDR3: TGTGCCAGCAGTAGTCTAGCGGGGGGCCTCGGGGAGCAGTTCTTC. It specifies CASSSLAGGLGEQFF.

This clonotype was counted many times. The V gene is TRBV7-2, the J gene TRBJ2-2, with D perhaps TRBD1 or TRBD2 (5 bases each). Germline CDR1 reads SGHTA; CDR2 reads FQGNSA. The germline V and J ends were trimmed by 3 bases and 4 bases, with 12 bases remaining between them. The CDR3 extends over 15 amino acids. CDR3 region: CASSLGPSRTGELFF. For the CDR3, the DNA is TGTGCCAGCAGCTTGGGACCGTCCCGCACCGGGGAGCTGTTTTTT.

Regarding this clonotype: A much larger clone differs from this one at a single base, so this may be a read error. The rearrangement joins TRBV10-3 to TRBJ2-3; D is undetermined. Trimming shortened V by 5 bases and J by 4 bases, and 13 bases separated the two germline ends. The CDR3 runs 14 residues. Germline V CDR1 and CDR2: ENHRY, SYGVKD. This chain's CDR3 is CAISLLLPPDTQYF. Written as DNA, the CDR3 is TGTGCCATCAGTTTATTGCTCCCCCCAGATACGCAGTATTTT.